What follows is one TCR beta chain and its context. Antigen specificity is unknown. The data were produced by immunoSEQ multiplex PCR, yet TCRdb's version contains in-frame clones alone and is incomplete. The sample has some 900,000 clones, 76% seen once. Trimming pared 4 bases from V and 2 bases from J, leaving 13 bases between. The germline CDR1 and CDR2 sequences are SGDLS and YYNGEE. This CDR3 has 15 residues. The data were obtained in a study of shared clonotypes between healthy human individuals. The study's findings and limits: Represented diversity (both genetic and exposure-history) was limited by the small number of donors.

Sequenced: memory CD4+ T cells sorted from blood. The subset was: CD45RA-negative fraction. The TCR sequence derives from a man younger than 35 in good health. The chain joins TRBV9 to TRBJ1-3; D gene unclear. CDR3 residues: CASSPREAPGNTIYF. CDR3 DNA: TGTGCCAGCAGCCCCCGGGAGGCCCCTGGAAACACCATATATTTT.